This T cell receptor beta chain was identified during a study of T cell responses to AZD1222 COVID-19 vaccine. This clone showed up just once. Its antigen is currently unknown. Profiled with immunoSEQ multiplex PCR; TCRdb holds only in-frame clones, not every one. The table has some 150,000 clones, about nine tenths seen once. The CDR3 sequence is 16 residues long. Germline CDR1 and CDR2: SGHTS and YDEGEE. V was cut by 1 base and J by 4 bases, with 18 bases left in between. Broader study findings: Reports indicate that nearly half of spike-specific TCRs are directed at unmutated variant regions. A mostly white British donor set with more females was recruited, and clonal diversity was possibly underestimated.

This TCR was sampled from an adult in good health. This sample comprised peripheral blood, obtained on day 0 of MenACWY control vaccination. The chain recombines TRBV5-8 with TRBJ2-7, with D possibly being TRBD2 (6 bases). CDR3 sequence (DNA): TGTGCCAGCAGCTTGCACCGGGACTTTCGGGTTTACGAGCAGTACTTC. It yields the protein CASSLHRDFRVYEQYF.